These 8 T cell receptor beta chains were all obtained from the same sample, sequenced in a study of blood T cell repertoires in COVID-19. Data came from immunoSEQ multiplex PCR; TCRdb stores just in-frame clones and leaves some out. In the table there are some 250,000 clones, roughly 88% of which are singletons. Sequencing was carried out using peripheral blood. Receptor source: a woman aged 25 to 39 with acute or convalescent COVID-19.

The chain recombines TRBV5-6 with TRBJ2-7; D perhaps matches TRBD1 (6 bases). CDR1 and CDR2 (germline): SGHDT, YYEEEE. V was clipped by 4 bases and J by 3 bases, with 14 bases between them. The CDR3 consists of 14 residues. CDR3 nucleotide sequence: TGTGCCAGCAGCGATACCACAGGGTTCTACGAGCAGTACTTC. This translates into CASSDTTGFYEQYF.

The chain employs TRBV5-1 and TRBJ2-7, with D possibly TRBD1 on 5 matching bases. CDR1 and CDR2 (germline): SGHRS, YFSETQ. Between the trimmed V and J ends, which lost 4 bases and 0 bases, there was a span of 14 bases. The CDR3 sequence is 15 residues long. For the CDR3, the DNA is TGCGCCAGCAGCCAAAGGGGCGGAAGCTCCTACGAGCAGTACTTC. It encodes CASSQRGGSSYEQYF.

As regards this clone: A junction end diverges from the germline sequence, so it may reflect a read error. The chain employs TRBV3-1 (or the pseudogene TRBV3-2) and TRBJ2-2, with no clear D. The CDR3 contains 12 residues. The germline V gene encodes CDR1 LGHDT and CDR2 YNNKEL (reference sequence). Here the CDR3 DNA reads TGTGCCAGCAGACAAGATCTCCGGGAGCTGTTTTTT. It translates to CASRQDLRELFF.

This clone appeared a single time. CDR3 protein: CASSPDLSGSPGGPDTQYF. CDR3 bases: TGTGCCAGCTCACCAGATTTAAGCGGTTCGCCCGGTGGCCCAGATACGCAGTATTTT. The V and J genes are TRBV18 and TRBJ2-3, with D possibly matching TRBD2 (5 bases). Germline V gene sequence: CDR1 KGHSH, CDR2 LQKENI. Trimming removed 2 bases from V and 4 bases from J, with 25 bases in between. This CDR3 has 19 amino acids.

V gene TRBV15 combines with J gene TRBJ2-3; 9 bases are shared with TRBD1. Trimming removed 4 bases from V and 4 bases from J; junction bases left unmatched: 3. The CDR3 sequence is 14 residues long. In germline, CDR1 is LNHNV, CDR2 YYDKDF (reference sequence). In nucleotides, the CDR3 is TGTGCCACCAGCACGGGACAGGGCCCAGATACGCAGTATTTT. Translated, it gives CATSTGQGPDTQYF.

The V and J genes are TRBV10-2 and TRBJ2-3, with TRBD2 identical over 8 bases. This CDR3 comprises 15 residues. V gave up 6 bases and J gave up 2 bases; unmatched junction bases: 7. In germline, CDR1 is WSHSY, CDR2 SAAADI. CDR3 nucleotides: TGCGCCAGCAGAGAAGGACTAGCAGTCACAGATACGCAGTATTTT. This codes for CASREGLAVTDTQYF.

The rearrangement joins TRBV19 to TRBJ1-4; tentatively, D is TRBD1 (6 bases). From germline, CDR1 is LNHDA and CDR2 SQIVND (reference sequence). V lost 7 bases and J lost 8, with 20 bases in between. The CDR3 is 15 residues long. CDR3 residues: CASTQAGAYGEKLFF. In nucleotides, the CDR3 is TGTGCCAGTACACAAGCAGGGGCCTATGGGGAAAAACTGTTTTTT.

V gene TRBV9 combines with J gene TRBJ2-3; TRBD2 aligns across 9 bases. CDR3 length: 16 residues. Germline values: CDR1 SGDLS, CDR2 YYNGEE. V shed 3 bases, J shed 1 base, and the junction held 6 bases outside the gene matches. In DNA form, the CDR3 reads TGTGCCAGCAGCGGACCTAGCGGGATCGGCACAGATACGCAGTATTTT. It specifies CASSGPSGIGTDTQYF.